Sequencing of this T cell receptor (beta chain) was carried out in a study of blood T cell repertoires in COVID-19. The CDR3 totals 15 residues. The germline V gene encodes CDR1 MNHEY and CDR2 SVGAGI. V dropped 7 bases and J dropped 0 bases, with 13 bases sitting between them. Produced via immunoSEQ multiplex PCR; TCRdb's table is partial and in-frame only. There are under 250,000 clones in the sample; about 83% occur only once, and 6% to 8.5% lies in the top ten. This chain connects TRBV6-5 to TRBJ1-3, with TRBD1 as a possible D gene (5 bases). The sequencing input was peripheral blood. The receptor was isolated from a woman between 45 and 60 years old with active or convalescent COVID-19. In nucleotides, the CDR3 is TGTGCCAGCACCCTTGGGGGGTCCTCTGGAAACACCATATATTTT. Residues: CASTLGGSSGNTIYF.